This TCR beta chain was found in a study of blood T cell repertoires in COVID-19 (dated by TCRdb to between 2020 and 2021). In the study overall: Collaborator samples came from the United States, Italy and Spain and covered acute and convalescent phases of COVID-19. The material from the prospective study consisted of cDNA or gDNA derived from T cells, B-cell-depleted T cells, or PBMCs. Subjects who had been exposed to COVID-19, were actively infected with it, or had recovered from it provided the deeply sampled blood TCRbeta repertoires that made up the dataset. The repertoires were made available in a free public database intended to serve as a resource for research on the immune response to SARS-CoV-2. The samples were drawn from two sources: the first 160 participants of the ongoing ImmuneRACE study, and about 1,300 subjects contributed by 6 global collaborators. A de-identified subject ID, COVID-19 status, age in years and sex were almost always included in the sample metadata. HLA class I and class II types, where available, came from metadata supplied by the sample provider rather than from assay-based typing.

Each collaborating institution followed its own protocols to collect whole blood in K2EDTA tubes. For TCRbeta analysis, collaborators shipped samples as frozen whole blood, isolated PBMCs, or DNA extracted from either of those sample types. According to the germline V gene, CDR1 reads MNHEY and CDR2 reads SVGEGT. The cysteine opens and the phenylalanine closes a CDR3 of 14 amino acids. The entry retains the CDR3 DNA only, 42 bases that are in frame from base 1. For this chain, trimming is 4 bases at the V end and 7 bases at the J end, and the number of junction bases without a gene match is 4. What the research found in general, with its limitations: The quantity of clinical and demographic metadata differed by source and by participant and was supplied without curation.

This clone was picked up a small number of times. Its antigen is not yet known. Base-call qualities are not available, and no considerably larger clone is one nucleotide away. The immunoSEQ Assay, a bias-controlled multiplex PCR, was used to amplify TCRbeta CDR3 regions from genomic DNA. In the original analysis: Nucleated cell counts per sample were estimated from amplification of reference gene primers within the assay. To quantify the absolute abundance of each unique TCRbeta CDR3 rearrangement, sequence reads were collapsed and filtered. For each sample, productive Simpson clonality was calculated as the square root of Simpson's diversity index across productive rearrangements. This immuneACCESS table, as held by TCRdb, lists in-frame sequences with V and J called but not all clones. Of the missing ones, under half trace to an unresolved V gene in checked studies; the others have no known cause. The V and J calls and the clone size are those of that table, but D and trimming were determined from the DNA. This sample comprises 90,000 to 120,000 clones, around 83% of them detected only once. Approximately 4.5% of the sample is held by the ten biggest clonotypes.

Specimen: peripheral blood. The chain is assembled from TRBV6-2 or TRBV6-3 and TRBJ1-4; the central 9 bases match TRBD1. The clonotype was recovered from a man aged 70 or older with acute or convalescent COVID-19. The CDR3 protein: CASSSPGQGEKLFF. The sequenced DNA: TGTGCCAGCAGTTCACCGGGACAGGGTGAAAAACTGTTTTTT.